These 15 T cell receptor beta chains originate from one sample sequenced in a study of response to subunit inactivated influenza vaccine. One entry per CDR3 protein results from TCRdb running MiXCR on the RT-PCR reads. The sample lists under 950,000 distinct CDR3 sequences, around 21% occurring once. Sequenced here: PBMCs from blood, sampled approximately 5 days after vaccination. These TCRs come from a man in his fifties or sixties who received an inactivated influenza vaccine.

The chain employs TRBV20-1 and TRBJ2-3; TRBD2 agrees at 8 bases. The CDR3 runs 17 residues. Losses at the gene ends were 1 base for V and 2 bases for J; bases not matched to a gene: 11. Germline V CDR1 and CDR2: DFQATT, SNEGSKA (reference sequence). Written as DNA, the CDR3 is TGCAGTGCTAGAGGGGGTGGGAGCGGGGGAGACACAGATACGCAGTATTTT. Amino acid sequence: CSARGGGSGGDTDTQYF.

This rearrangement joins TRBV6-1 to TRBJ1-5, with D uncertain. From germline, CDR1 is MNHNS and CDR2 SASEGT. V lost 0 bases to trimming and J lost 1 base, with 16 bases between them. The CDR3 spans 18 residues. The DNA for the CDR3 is TGTGCCAGCAGTGAAGCAAACTTGGGTTTATCCAGCAATCAGCCCCAGCATTTT. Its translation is CASSEANLGLSSNQPQHF.

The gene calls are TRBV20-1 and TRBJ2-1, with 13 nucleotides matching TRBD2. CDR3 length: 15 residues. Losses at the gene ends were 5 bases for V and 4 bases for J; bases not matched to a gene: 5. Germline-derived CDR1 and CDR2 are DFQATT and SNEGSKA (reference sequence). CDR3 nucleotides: TGCAGTGCTTTGACTAGCGGGGGGTCGTACAATGAGCAGTTCTTC. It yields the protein CSALTSGGSYNEQFF.

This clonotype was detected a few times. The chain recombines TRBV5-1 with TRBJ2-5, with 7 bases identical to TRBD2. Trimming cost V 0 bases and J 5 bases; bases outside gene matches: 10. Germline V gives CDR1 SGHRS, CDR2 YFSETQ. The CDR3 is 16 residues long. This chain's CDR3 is CASSLAGTNIGETQYF. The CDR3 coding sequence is TGCGCCAGCAGCTTGGCCGGGACTAATATTGGGGAGACCCAGTACTTC.

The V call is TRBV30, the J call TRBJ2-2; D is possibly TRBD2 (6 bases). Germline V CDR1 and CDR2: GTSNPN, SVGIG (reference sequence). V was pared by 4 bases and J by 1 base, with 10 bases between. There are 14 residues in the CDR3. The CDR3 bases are TGTGCCTGGAACCTGGGGGGGAACACCGGGGAGCTGTTTTTT. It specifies CAWNLGGNTGELFF.

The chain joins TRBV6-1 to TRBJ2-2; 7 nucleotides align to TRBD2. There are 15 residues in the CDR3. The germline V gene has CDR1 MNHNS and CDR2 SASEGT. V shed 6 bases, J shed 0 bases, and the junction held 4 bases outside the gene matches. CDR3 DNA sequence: TGTGCCAGCAGACCAAGCGGGACGAACACCGGGGAGCTGTTTTTT. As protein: CASRPSGTNTGELFF.

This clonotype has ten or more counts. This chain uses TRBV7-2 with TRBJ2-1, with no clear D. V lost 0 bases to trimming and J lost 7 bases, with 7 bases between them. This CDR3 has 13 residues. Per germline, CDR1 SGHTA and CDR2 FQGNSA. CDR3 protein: CASSLAVENEQFF. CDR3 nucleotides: TGTGCCAGCAGCTTAGCCGTGGAGAATGAGCAGTTCTTC.

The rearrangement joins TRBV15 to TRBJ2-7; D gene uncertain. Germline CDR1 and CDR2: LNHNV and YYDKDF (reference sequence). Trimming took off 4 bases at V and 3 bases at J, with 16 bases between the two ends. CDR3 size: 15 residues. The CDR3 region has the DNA TGTGCCACCAGCATACCCCCCCCCCGGGTCTACGAGCAGTACTTC. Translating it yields CATSIPPPRVYEQYF.

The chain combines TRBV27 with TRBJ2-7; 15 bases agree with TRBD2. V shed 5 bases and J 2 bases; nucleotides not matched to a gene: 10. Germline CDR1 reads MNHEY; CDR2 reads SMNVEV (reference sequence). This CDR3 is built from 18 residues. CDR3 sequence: CASSPRGLAGGGPYEQYF. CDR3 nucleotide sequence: TGTGCCAGCAGTCCACGGGGACTAGCGGGAGGAGGCCCCTACGAGCAGTACTTC.

The chain's CDR3 is CSALTANTGELFF. CDR3 in DNA: TGCAGTGCGTTGACGGCGAACACCGGGGAGCTGTTTTTT. The V and J genes are TRBV20-1 and TRBJ2-2; D is uncertain. The CDR3 consists of 13 residues. V dropped 6 bases and J dropped 0 bases, with 8 bases sitting between them. CDR1 is DFQATT and CDR2 is SNEGSKA in the germline V gene (reference sequence).

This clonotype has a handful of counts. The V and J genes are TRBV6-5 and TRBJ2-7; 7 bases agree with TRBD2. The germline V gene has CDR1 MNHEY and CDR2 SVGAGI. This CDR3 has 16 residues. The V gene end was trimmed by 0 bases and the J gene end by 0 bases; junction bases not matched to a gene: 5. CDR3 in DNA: TGTGCCAGCAGTTACTCGAAGGGCGGGGGCTCCTACGAGCAGTACTTC. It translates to CASSYSKGGGSYEQYF.

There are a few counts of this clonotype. The CDR3 loop is CASSLQGVSNEQYF. The CDR3 DNA follows: TGTGCCAGCAGCCTCCAGGGGGTTTCGAACGAGCAGTACTTC. The rearrangement links TRBV27 to TRBJ2-7; 7 bases align to TRBD1. Germline loops: CDR1 MNHEY, CDR2 SMNVEV (reference sequence). Germline trimming cut 6 bases from V and 5 bases from J; bases unmatched to any gene: 10. The length of the CDR3 is 14 residues.

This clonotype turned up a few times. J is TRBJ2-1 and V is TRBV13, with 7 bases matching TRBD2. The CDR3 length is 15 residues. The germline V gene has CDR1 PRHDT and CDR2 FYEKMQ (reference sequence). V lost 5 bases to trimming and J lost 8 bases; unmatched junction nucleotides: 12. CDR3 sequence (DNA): TGTGCCAGCAGCCCTCGGGACTACCCGAGGGATGAGCAGTTCTTC. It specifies CASSPRDYPRDEQFF.

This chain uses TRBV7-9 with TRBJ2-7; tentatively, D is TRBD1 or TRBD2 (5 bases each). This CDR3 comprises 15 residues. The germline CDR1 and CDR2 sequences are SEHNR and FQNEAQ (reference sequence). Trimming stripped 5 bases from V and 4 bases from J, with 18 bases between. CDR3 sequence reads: CASSPPTGRRYEQYF. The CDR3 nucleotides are TGTGCCAGCAGCCCCCCCACGGGGCGCCGGTACGAGCAGTACTTC. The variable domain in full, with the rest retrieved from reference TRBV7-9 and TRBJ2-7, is DTGVSQNPRHKITKRGQNVTFRCDPISEHNRLYWYRQTLGQGPEFLTYFQNEAQLEKSRLLSDRFSAERPKGSFSTLEIQRTEQGDSAMYLCASSPPTGRRYEQYFGPGTRLTVT.

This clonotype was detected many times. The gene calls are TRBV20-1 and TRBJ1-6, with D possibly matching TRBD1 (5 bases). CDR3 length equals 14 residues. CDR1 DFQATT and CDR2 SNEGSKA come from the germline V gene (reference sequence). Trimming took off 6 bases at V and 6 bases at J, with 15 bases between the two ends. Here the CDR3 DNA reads TGCAGTGCAAACGACAGAACTACTAATTCACCCCTCCACTTT. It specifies CSANDRTTNSPLHF.